The clone carrying this TCR beta chain was counted only a few times. Its matching antigen is unknown. The data are from a study of T-cell reconstitution after alpha-beta-depleted transplantation in children. Study findings and constraints: T-cell counts and diversity at one year following transplant were attributed mainly to newly produced T cells. Several hundred expanded graft clones reportedly gave rise to the alpha-beta T cells present about two months after transplant.

Preparing the TCRbeta library involved the use of unique molecular identifiers. TCRdb reanalysed the PCR reads using MiXCR and keeps one entry per CDR3 protein. The sample has about 870,000 distinct CDR3 sequences; 16% are singletons. The sequences come from PBMCs, mostly from graft donor cells, collected 360 days after TCRalphabeta/CD19-depleted stem cell transplant. The receptor comes from a male patient younger than 18 who had a stem cell transplant for acute lymphoblastic leukemia, so the T cells may come from the graft donor.

CDR3 loop: CASSLEVGGGPAYEQYF. The CDR3 DNA follows: TGTGCCAGCAGCTTAGAGGTCGGGGGAGGGCCTGCCTACGAGCAGTACTTC. The chain recombines TRBV7-9 with TRBJ2-7, with TRBD2 matching 7 bases. In germline, CDR1 is SEHNR, CDR2 FQNEAQ (reference sequence). The J segment lost 2 bases and the V segment lost 1 base, leaving 11 bases of the junction unmatched. The CDR3 length is 17 residues.